This T cell receptor beta chain was sequenced during a study of OX40 agonist ivuxolimab in advanced cancers. About the research overall: Ivuxolimab is a fully human IgG2 antibody that activates OX40 (CD134). Each patient was given ivuxolimab into a vein every 2 weeks, at 0.01 to 10 mg/kg. The diagnoses of dose-escalation patients were hepatocellular carcinoma, melanoma, renal cell or head and neck cancer.

The germline V gene has CDR1 MNHEY and CDR2 SVGAGI. The CDR3 runs to 15 residues. V was clipped by 5 bases and J by 4 bases; unmatched bases: 6. Profiling relied on immunoSEQ multiplex PCR, and the TCRdb table lists in-frame clones only, not all of them. Of almost 80,000 clones listed, approximately 84% are singletons. Details on this clone: Its matching antigen is unknown.

Broader study findings: CD4+ T cells averaged fewer expanded clones than CD8+ T cells.

The specimen comprised CD4+ or CD8+ T cells sorted from blood, sampled in a trial of the OX40 agonist ivuxolimab. The chain links TRBV6-5 to TRBJ2-3; 10 bases are shared with TRBD2. The source is an adult with an advanced solid tumor such as melanoma, head and neck, liver or kidney cancer. The CDR3 region has the DNA TGTGCCAGCAGTCCTCTAGCGGGAGAAGCAGATACGCAGTATTTT. Translation: CASSPLAGEADTQYF.